A single sample gave rise to the 29 T cell receptor beta chains below, sequenced in a study of regulatory T cells in long-lasting Graves disease. For TCR beta, libraries came from iRepertoire HTBI primers and Arm-PCR of CDR3 regions. Using its own MiXCR run on the multiplex PCR reads, TCRdb lists one record per CDR3 protein. The profile covers more than 300,000 distinct CDR3 sequences, with roughly 12% appearing a single time and approximately 17% taken by the ten largest. The time point was: newly diagnosed GD, antithyroid drugs for less than 3 months. Construction of the TCR library relied on RNA isolated from PBMCs. The data also belong to a second study, concerning T cells in Graves' hyperthyroidism and ophthalmopathy.

The sample in question was peripheral blood mononuclear cells (PBMCs), obtained at new diagnosis, from a patient treated with antithyroid drugs. These receptors all stem from a woman in her late teens or twenties with Graves disease.

Many counts were recorded for this clonotype. The genes are TRBV10-3 and TRBJ2-7, with a tentative D call TRBD2 (6 bases). Trimming cost V 0 bases and J 5 bases, with 11 bases left between them. The CDR3 loop spans 14 amino acids. Germline V gene data show CDR1 as ENHRY and CDR2 as SYGVKD. This CDR3 is CAISESGRGDEQYV. For the CDR3, the DNA is TGTGCCATCAGTGAGTCGGGGCGGGGAGACGAGCAGTACGTC.

The chain has TRBV5-1 and TRBJ1-5; perhaps TRBD1 as D (5 bases). V was trimmed by 4 bases and J by 0 bases, leaving 14 bases between them. Germline-derived CDR1 and CDR2 are SGHRS and YFSETQ. CDR3 size: 16 residues. The CDR3 DNA is TGCGCCAGCAGCCCGTCGTGGGGACCTAGCAATCAGCCCCAGCATTTT. Its protein product is CASSPSWGPSNQPQHF.

This clonotype was detected many times. The rearrangement joins TRBV7-9 to TRBJ1-4; TRBD1 might be the D (6 bases). V was clipped by 5 bases and J by 4 bases, with 29 bases between them. Germline V gene sequence: CDR1 SEHNR, CDR2 FQNEAQ (reference sequence). The CDR3 sequence is 20 residues long. The CDR3 spells CASSRLEDPLMGAFNEKLFF. In DNA form, the CDR3 reads TGTGCCAGCAGCCGATTAGAGGATCCCTTGATGGGGGCATTTAATGAAAAACTGTTTTTT.

In this sample, this clonotype turned up a few times. The rearrangement joins TRBV7-3 to TRBJ2-4; D is uncertain. Trimming left V 1 base short and J 0 bases short, with 13 bases between. This CDR3 is 17 amino acids long. Germline lookup yields CDR1 SGHTA and CDR2 FQGTGA. DNA for the CDR3: TGTGCCAGCAGCTTAATCCCCACGGCCTTAGCCAAAAACATTCAGTACTTC. It yields the protein CASSLIPTALAKNIQYF.

Only a few counts were recorded for this clonotype. The J gene is TRBJ2-1, the V gene TRBV6-2 or TRBV6-3, with D uncertain. This CDR3 has 15 residues. V was trimmed by 4 bases and J by 4 bases, leaving 14 bases between them. From germline, CDR1 is MNHEY and CDR2 SVGEGT. CDR3 in DNA: TGTGCCAGCAGTTCCACTACAGCCTTATACAATGAGCAGTTCTTC. Its protein is CASSSTTALYNEQFF.

This clonotype was seen a few times. It may be a read error: a sequence one base away is much more abundant. The V and J genes are TRBV12-3 or TRBV12-4 and TRBJ2-2, with 9 positions matching TRBD2. The CDR3 is 14 residues long. This CDR3 reads CAGSLGLARGELFF. CDR3 nucleotide sequence: TGTGCCGGCAGTTTAGGACTAGCGCGCGGGGAGCTGTTTTTT.

This clonotype was picked up a small number of times. A much larger clone is a single base away; this may be a read error. Given the absence of the conserved phenylalanine or tryptophan at the CDR3 end, a read error is likely. The rearrangement joins TRBV7-9 to TRBJ2-7, with D unresolved. Germline V gene sequence: CDR1 SEHNR, CDR2 FQNEAQ (reference sequence). The CDR3 extends over 12 amino acids. The germline V and J ends were trimmed by 4 bases and 2 bases, with 6 bases remaining between them. CDR3 amino acids: CASSSVTYEQYL. The CDR3 nucleotides are TGTGCCAGCAGCTCCGTGACCTACGAGCAGTACCTC.

The rearrangement joins TRBV5-6 to TRBJ1-1; D is undetermined. This CDR3 comprises 13 residues. Between the trimmed V and J ends, which lost 3 bases and 1 base, there was a span of 7 bases. In germline, CDR1 is SGHDT, CDR2 YYEEEE. The CDR3 is CASSYGTNTEAFF. The CDR3 nucleotides are TGTGCCAGCAGCTATGGAACGAACACTGAAGCTTTCTTT.

This clonotype was counted ten times or more. The V call is TRBV5-1, the J call TRBJ1-2; the match to TRBD1 covers 8 bases. Trimming removed 4 bases from V and 4 bases from J; junction bases left unmatched: 9. The CDR3 is 15 residues long. Germline V gene sequence: CDR1 SGHRS, CDR2 YFSETQ. The CDR3 is CASSTGTGATYGYTF. Here the CDR3 DNA reads TGCGCCAGCAGCACCGGGACAGGAGCTACCTATGGCTACACCTTC.

This clonotype was counted many times. The rearrangement uses TRBV6-5 and TRBJ2-2; D may be TRBD2 (5 bases). The germline V gene has CDR1 MNHEY and CDR2 SVGAGI. The CDR3 has 13 residues. V was cut by 3 bases and J by 7 bases, with 9 bases left in between. The CDR3, as DNA: TGTGCCAGCAGTTATTCGGGGATCGGGGAGCTGTTTTTT. It encodes CASSYSGIGELFF.

This clonotype was observed many times. The rearrangement uses TRBV6-2 or TRBV6-3 and TRBJ1-2; D uncertain. Trimming removed 0 bases at V and 7 bases at J, with 0 bases between. Germline V CDR1 and CDR2: MNHEY, SVGEGT. CDR3 length: 10 residues. In DNA form, the CDR3 reads TGTGCCAGCAGTTACTCTGGCTACACCTTC. Translation: CASSYSGYTF.

At least ten counts were recorded for this clonotype. The DNA for the CDR3 is TGTGCCAGCAGCGCAGACGGGGAATCCTACAATGAGCAGTTCTTC. The encoded protein is CASSADGESYNEQFF. The gene calls are TRBV9 and TRBJ2-1, with D perhaps TRBD2 (5 bases). V was shortened by 3 bases and J by 1 base, with 11 bases between the two germline ends. Germline CDR1 is SGDLS and CDR2 is YYNGEE. CDR3 length: 15 amino acids.

The rearrangement links TRBV7-9 to TRBJ1-1, with D possibly being TRBD1 (5 bases). Trimming removed 0 bases from V and 5 bases from J, with 10 bases in between. This CDR3 is built from 14 residues. CDR1 is SEHNR and CDR2 is FQNEAQ in the germline V gene (reference sequence). DNA for the CDR3: TGTGCCAGCAGCTTAGCTAGGGGTCGTACTGAAGCTTTCTTT. Translated, it gives CASSLARGRTEAFF.

This clonotype occurred many times. The genes are TRBV19 and TRBJ2-5, with a weak D call TRBD2 (6 bases). V lost 3 bases and J 4 bases, leaving 12 bases between the germline ends. This CDR3 contains 14 residues. Germline values: CDR1 LNHDA, CDR2 SQIVND (reference sequence). CDR3 loop: CASSIGGIPETQYF. CDR3 nucleotides: TGTGCCAGTAGTATTGGCGGGATCCCAGAGACCCAGTACTTC.

This clonotype was seen only a few times. The V call is TRBV7-9, the J call TRBJ2-2, with no clear D. There are 17 residues in the CDR3. CDR1 SEHNR and CDR2 FQNEAQ come from the germline V gene (reference sequence). V was trimmed by 1 base and J by 6 bases, leaving 18 bases between them. DNA for the CDR3: TGTGCCAGCAGCTTAGATCTTTTAGCTGTGCGCGCCGGGGAGCTGTTTTTT. It codes for CASSLDLLAVRAGELFF.

This clonotype showed up just a few times. The chain employs TRBV29-1 and TRBJ2-3; 8 bases match TRBD2. V was pared by 7 bases and J by 0 bases, with 9 bases of the junction left unmatched. This CDR3 spans 15 amino acids. Germline lookup yields CDR1 SQVTM and CDR2 ANQGSEA. CDR3 protein: CSARLLAGSTDTQYF. In DNA form, the CDR3 reads TGCAGCGCTAGGCTTTTAGCGGGAAGCACAGATACGCAGTATTTT.

CDR3 amino acids: CASSRTGGHTIYF. The CDR3 region has the DNA TGTGCCAGCAGTAGGACAGGGGGGCACACCATATATTTT. The gene calls are TRBV7-2 and TRBJ1-3; 10 nucleotides line up with TRBD1. V trimming: 6 bases; J trimming: 8 bases; junction bases outside the gene matches: 4. In germline, CDR1 is SGHTA, CDR2 FQGNSA. The CDR3 is 13 residues long.

The chain combines TRBV5-1 with TRBJ1-3; D perhaps matches TRBD1 (5 bases). Germline CDR1 is SGHRS and CDR2 is YFSETQ. V was cut by 4 bases and J by 0 bases, with 11 bases left in between. The CDR3 spans 15 residues. The CDR3 region is CASSTQGDSGNTIYF. The CDR3 nucleotides read TGCGCCAGCAGCACCCAGGGAGACTCTGGAAACACCATATATTTT.

In its sample, this clonotype was seen many times. The V call is TRBV6-1, the J call TRBJ2-5; 9 bases match TRBD2. Looked up from germline, CDR1 is MNHNS and CDR2 is SASEGT. Unmatched junction bases numbered 4, after V lost 6 bases and J lost 2 bases. The CDR3 is made up of 14 amino acids. As DNA, the CDR3 is TGTGCCAGCAGCGTAGCGGGAGCGCAAGAGACCCAGTACTTC. Encoded protein: CASSVAGAQETQYF.

This clonotype was detected ten times or more. This chain joins TRBV20-1 and TRBJ2-7; 7 nucleotides align to TRBD1. V lost 6 bases and J lost 4; bases outside the gene matches: 9. Germline V CDR1 and CDR2: DFQATT, SNEGSKA (reference sequence). The CDR3 sequence is 13 residues long. CDR3 sequence reads: CSAKGTEAYEQYF. The CDR3 DNA reads as TGCAGTGCAAAGGGGACAGAAGCTTACGAGCAGTACTTC.

At least ten counts were recorded for this clonotype. The chain couples TRBV6-2 or TRBV6-3 to TRBJ1-5; D not certain. The germline V gene encodes CDR1 MNHEY and CDR2 SVGEGT. Trimming stripped 3 bases from V and 5 bases from J, with 8 bases between. The CDR3 covers 13 residues. The CDR3: CASSYSYHQPQHF. Written as DNA, the CDR3 is TGTGCCAGCAGTTATTCCTATCATCAGCCCCAGCATTTT.

This clonotype appeared many times. The chain is built from TRBV3-1 and TRBJ2-1; TRBD2 matches 8 bases. The CDR3 sequence is 18 residues long. Per the germline V gene, CDR1 is LGHDT and CDR2 is YNNKEL (reference sequence). Trimming took 3 bases from V and 8 from J; bases not matched to a gene: 18. The CDR3 reads CASSQATFVGRAWDEQFF. The CDR3 nucleotides read TGTGCCAGCAGCCAGGCCACCTTCGTCGGGAGGGCCTGGGATGAGCAGTTCTTC.

This clonotype was observed a few times. The genes are TRBV20-1 and TRBJ1-2; D is perhaps TRBD1 (5 bases). The germline CDR1 and CDR2 sequences are DFQATT and SNEGSKA (reference sequence). The V end was cut by 5 bases, the J end by 6 bases, with 19 bases between. The CDR3 length is 14 residues. CDR3 in DNA: TGCAGTGCTCCCGGACACCTCCCTGTGGATGGCTACACCTTC. The encoded protein is CSAPGHLPVDGYTF.

Ten or more counts support this clonotype. The chain carries TRBV12-3 or TRBV12-4 and TRBJ1-1, with 12 bases matching TRBD1. V was pared by 5 bases and J by 3 bases, with 7 bases of the junction left unmatched. There are 16 residues in the CDR3. The CDR3 DNA sequence: TGTGCCAGCAGTCCGGGGACAGGGGGCGCCGACACTGAAGCTTTCTTT. It codes for CASSPGTGGADTEAFF.

V gene TRBV4-1 combines with J gene TRBJ1-1, with 8 bases fitting TRBD1. There are 17 residues in the CDR3. The junction had 11 bases not matched to a gene; V was cut back by 3 bases and J by 2 bases. In germline, CDR1 is MGHRA, CDR2 YSYEKL. This CDR3 is CASSQPWTGKVNTEAFF. The CDR3 DNA sequence: TGCGCCAGCAGCCAGCCATGGACAGGGAAAGTAAACACTGAAGCTTTCTTT.

This clonotype showed up just a few times. This rearrangement joins TRBV28 to TRBJ1-2, with 8 bases that match TRBD1. CDR3 size: 14 residues. Germline CDR1 and CDR2: MDHEN and SYDVKM. V dropped 6 bases and J dropped 4; count of bases not matched to a gene: 7. CDR3 in amino acids: CASSKTGAAYGYTF. The CDR3 bases are TGTGCCAGCAGCAAGACAGGGGCTGCCTATGGCTACACCTTC.

This clonotype was observed at least ten times. The chain has TRBV11-2 and TRBJ1-1; D possibly corresponds to TRBD1 (5 bases). Germline V gene lookup returns CDR1 SGHAT and CDR2 FQNNGV. The CDR3 sequence is 11 residues long. V was trimmed by 6 bases and J by 4 bases, leaving 6 bases between them. CDR3 protein: CASSQGTEAFF. The CDR3 DNA reads as TGTGCCAGCAGTCAGGGCACTGAAGCTTTCTTT.

This clonotype has a count of ten or more. CDR3 in DNA: TGTGCCAGCAGCGTCCTGGGACAGGGATATCAGCCCCAGCATTTT. Protein: CASSVLGQGYQPQHF. J is TRBJ1-5 and V is TRBV28, with TRBD1 identical over 9 bases. The CDR3 has 15 residues. V shed 6 bases, J shed 5 bases, and the junction held 8 bases outside the gene matches. Germline-derived CDR1 and CDR2 are MDHEN and SYDVKM.

This clonotype was observed a few times. The chain recombines TRBV14 with TRBJ2-1, with a weak D call TRBD2 (5 bases). CDR3 size: 17 residues. V gave up 1 base and J gave up 7 bases, with 20 bases separating them. The V gene's germline CDR1 is SGHDN and CDR2 FVKESK. CDR3 bases: TGTGCCAGCAGCCAAGTTTTAGGAGGCGGTAGGAGAAATGAGCAGTTCTTC. Amino acids: CASSQVLGGGRRNEQFF.